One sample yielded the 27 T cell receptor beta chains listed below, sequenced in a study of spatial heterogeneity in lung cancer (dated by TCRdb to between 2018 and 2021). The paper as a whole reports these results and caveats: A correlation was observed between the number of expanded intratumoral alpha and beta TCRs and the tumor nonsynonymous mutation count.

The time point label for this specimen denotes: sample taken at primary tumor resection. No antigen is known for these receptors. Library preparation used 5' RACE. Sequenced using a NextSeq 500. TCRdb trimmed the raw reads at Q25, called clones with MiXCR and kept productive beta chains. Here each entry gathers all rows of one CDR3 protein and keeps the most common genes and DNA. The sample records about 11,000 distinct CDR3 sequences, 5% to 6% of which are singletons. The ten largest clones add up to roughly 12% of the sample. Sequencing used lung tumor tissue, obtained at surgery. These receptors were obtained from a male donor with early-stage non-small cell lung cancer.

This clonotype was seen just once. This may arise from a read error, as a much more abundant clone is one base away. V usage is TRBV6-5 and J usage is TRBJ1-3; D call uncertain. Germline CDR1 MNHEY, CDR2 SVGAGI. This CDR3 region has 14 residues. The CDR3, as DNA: TGTGCCAGCAGTTTCGGCCCCCTTGGAAACACCATATTTTTT. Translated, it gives CASSFGPLGNTIFF.

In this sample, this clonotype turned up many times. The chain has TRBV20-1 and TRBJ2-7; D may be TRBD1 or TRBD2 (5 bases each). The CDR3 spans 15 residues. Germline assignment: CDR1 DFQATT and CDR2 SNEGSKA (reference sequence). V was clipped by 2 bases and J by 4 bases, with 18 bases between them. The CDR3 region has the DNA TGCAGTGCTAGAACCCGGGACGGGGATTTTTACGAGCAGTACTTC. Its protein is CSARTRDGDFYEQYF.

CDR3: CASSYGATDTQYF. CDR3 sequence (DNA): TGTGCCAGCAGCTATGGGGCCACAGATACGCAGTATTTT. The chain combines TRBV7-3 with TRBJ2-3, with D possibly being TRBD1 (5 bases). Deletions cut 4 bases from V and 2 bases from J, with 7 bases between. The CDR3 consists of 13 residues. Germline V gene lookup returns CDR1 SGHTA and CDR2 FQGTGA.

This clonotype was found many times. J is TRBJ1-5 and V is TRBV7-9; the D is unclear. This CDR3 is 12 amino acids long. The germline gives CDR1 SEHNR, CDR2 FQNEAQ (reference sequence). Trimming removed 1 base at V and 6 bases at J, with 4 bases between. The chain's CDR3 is CASSLDGQPQHF. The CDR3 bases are TGTGCCAGCAGCTTAGATGGTCAGCCCCAGCATTTT. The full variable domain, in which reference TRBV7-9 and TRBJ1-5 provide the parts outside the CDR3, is DTGVSQNPRHKITKRGQNVTFRCDPISEHNRLYWYRQTLGQGPEFLTYFQNEAQLEKSRLLSDRFSAERPKGSFSTLEIQRTEQGDSAMYLCASSLDGQPQHFGDGTRLSIL.

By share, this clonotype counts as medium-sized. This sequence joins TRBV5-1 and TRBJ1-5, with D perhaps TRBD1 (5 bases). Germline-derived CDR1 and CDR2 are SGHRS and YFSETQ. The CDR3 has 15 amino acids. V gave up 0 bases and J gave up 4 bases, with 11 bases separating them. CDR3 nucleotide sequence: TGCGCCAGCAGCTTGGAGGCAGGGCTAAATCAGCCCCAGCATTTT. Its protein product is CASSLEAGLNQPQHF.

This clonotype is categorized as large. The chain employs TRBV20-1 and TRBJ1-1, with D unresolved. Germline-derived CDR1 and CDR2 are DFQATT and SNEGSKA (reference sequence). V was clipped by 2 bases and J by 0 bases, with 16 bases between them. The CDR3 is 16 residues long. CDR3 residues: CSARTTAGFMNTEAFF. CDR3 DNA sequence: TGCAGTGCTAGAACAACCGCGGGTTTCATGAACACTGAAGCTTTCTTT.

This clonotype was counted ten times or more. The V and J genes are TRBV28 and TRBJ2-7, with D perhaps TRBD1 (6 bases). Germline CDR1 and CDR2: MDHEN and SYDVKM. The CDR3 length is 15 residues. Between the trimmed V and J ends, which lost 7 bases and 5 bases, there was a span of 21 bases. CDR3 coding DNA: TGTGCCAGCACCAAATCGGGGCAGGGGATGCACGAGCAGTACTTC. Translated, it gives CASTKSGQGMHEQYF.

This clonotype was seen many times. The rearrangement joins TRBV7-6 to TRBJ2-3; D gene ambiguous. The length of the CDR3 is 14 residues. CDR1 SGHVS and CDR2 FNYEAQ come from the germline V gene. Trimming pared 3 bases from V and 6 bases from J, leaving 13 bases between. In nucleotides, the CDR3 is TGTGCCAGCAGCTTCTCCCTAGTTGCGGATACGCAGTATTTT. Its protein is CASSFSLVADTQYF. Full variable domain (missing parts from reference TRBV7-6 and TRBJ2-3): GAGVSQSPRYKVTKRGQDVALRCDPISGHVSLYWYRQALGQGPEFLTYFNYEAQQDKSGLPNDRFSAERPEGSISTLTIQRTEQRDSAMYRCASSFSLVADTQYFGPGTRLTVL.

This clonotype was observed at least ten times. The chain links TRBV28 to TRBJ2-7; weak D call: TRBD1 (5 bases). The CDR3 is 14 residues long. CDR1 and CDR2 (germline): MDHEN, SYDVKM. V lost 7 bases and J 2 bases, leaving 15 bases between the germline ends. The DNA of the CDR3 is TGTGCCAGCACCTCTGGGGCTTTAACCTACGAGCAGTACTTC. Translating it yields CASTSGALTYEQYF.

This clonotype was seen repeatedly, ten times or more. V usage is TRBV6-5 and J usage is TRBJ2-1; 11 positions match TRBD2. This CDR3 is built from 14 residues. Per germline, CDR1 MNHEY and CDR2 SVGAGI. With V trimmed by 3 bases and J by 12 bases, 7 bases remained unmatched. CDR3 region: CASSYLLAGVVQFF. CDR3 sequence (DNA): TGTGCCAGCAGTTATTTACTAGCGGGAGTAGTGCAGTTCTTC.

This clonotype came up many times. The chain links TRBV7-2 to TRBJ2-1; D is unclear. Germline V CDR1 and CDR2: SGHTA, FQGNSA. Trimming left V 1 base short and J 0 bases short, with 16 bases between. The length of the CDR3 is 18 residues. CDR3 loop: CASSLGGSVSFSYNEQFF. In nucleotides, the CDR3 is TGTGCCAGCAGCTTAGGAGGCTCAGTCTCATTCTCCTACAATGAGCAGTTCTTC. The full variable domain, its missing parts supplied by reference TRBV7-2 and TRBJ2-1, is GAGVSQSPSNKVTEKGKDVELRCDPISGHTALYWYRQSLGQGLEFLIYFQGNSAPDKSGLPSDRFSAERTGGSVSTLTIQRTQQEDSAVYLCASSLGGSVSFSYNEQFFGPGTRLTVL.

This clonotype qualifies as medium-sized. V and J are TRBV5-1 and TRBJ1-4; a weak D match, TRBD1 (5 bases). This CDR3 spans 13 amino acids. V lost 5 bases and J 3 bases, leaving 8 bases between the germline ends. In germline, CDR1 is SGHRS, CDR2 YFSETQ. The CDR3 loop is CASRRGANEKLFF. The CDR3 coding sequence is TGCGCCAGCAGGAGGGGAGCTAATGAAAAACTGTTTTTT.

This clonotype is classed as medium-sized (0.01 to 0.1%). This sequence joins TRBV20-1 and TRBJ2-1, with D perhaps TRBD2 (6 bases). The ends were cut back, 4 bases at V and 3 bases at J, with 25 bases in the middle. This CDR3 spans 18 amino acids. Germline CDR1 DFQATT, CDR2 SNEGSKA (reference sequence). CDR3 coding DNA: TGCAGTGCTACCCACAGGCGGAGGGCCCGAACCTACTACAATGAGCAGTTCTTC. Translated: CSATHRRRARTYYNEQFF.

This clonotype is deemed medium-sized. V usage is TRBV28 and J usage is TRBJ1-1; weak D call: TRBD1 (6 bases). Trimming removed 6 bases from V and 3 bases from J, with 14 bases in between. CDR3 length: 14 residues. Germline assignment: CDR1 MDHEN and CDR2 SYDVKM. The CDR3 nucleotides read TGTGCCAGCAGCCGACGAGGGGGTTACACTGAAGCTTTCTTT. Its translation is CASSRRGGYTEAFF.

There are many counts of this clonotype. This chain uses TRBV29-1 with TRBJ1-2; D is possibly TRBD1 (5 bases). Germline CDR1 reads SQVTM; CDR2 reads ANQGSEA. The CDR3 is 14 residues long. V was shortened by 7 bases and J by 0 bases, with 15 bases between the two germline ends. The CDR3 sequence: CSAGDGGTNYGYTF. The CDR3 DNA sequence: TGCAGCGCCGGGGACGGTGGGACTAACTATGGCTACACCTTC.

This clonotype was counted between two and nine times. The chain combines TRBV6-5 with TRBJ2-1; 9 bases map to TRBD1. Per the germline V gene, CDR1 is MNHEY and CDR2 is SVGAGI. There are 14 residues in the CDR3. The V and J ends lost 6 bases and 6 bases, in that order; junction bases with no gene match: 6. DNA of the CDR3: TGTGCCAGCAGCCGCTGGACAGGGGCCAATGAGCAGTTCTTC. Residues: CASSRWTGANEQFF.

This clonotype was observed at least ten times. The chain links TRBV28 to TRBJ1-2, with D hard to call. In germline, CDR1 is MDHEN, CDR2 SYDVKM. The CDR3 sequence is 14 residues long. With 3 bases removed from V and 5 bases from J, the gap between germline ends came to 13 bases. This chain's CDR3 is CASSLPLGVYGYTF. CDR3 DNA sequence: TGTGCCAGCAGTTTGCCGCTCGGGGTATATGGCTACACCTTC.

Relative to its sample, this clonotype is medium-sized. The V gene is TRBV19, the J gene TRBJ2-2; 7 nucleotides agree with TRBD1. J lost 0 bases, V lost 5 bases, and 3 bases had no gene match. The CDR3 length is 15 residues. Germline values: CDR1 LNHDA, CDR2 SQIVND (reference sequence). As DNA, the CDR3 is TGTGCCAGTAGTGTGGGGACAGCGAACACCGGGGAGCTGTTTTTT. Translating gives CASSVGTANTGELFF.

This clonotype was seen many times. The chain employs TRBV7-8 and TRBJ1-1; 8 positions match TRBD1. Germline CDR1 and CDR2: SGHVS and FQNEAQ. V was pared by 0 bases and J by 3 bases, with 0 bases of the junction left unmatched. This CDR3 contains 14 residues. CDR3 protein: CASSLARGHTEAFF. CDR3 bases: TGTGCCAGCAGCTTAGCCAGGGGGCACACTGAAGCTTTCTTT.

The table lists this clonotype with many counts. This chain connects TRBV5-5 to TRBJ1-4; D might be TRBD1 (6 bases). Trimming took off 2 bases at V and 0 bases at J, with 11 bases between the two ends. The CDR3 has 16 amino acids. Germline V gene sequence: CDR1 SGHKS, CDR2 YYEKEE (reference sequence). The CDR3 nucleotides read TGTGCCAGCAGCTTCACAGGGCTTTCAACTAATGAAAAACTGTTTTTT. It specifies CASSFTGLSTNEKLFF.

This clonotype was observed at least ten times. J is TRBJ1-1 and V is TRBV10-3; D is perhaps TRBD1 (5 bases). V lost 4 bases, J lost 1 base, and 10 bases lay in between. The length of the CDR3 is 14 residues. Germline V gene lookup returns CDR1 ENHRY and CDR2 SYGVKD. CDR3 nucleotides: TGTGCCATCAGTGTCGGGGGATCGAACACTGAAGCTTTCTTT. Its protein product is CAISVGGSNTEAFF.

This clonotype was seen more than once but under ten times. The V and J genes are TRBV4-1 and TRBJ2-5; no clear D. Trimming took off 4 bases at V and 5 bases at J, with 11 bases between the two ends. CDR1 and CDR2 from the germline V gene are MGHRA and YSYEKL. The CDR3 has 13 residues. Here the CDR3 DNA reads TGCGCCAGCAGCCCCCTCCTTAGGGAGACCCAGTACTTC. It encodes CASSPLLRETQYF.

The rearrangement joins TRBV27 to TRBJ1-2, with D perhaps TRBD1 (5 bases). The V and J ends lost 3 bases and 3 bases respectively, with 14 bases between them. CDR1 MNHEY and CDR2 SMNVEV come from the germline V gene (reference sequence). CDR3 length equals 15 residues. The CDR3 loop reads CASSFSRVGDYGYTF. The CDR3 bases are TGTGCCAGCAGTTTTTCCAGGGTCGGCGACTATGGCTACACCTTC.

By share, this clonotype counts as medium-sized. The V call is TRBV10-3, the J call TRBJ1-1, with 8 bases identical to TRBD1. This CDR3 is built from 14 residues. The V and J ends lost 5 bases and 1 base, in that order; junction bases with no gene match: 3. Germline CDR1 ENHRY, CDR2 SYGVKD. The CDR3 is CAISRTGTNTEAFF. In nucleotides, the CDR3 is TGTGCCATCAGTCGGACAGGGACGAACACTGAAGCTTTCTTT.

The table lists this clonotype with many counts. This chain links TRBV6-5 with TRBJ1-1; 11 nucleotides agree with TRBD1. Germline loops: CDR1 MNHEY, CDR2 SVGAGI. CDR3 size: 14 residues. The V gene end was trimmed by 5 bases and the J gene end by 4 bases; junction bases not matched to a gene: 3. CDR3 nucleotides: TGTGCCAGCAGTGGGACAGGGGGTAGCACTGAAGCTTTCTTT. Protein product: CASSGTGGSTEAFF.

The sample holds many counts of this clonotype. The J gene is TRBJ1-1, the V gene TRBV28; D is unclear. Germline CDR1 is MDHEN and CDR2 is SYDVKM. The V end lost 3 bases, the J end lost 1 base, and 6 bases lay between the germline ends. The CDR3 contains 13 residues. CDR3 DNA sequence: TGTGCCAGCAGTTTCCAATCGAACACTGAAGCTTTCTTT. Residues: CASSFQSNTEAFF.

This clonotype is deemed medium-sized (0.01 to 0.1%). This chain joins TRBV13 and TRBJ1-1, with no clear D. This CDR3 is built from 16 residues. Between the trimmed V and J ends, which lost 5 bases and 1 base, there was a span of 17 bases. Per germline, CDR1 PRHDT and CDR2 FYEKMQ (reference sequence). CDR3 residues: CASSPRIRAGNTEAFF. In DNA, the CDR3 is TGTGCCAGCAGCCCCCGGATCCGGGCCGGGAACACTGAAGCTTTCTTT. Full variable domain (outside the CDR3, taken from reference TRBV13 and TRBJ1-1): AAGVIQSPRHLIKEKRETATLKCYPIPRHDTVYWYQQGPGQDPQFLISFYEKMQSDKGSIPDRFSAQQFSDYHSELNMSSLELGDSALYFCASSPRIRAGNTEAFFGQGTRLTVV.